This TCR beta chain came from a study of CD8+CD57+ T cells in acquired aplastic anemia. Study background: Sorted CD4+ and CD8+ cells gave a mean 3.2 ug DNA, range roughly 0.18 to 27.4 ug.

The template used for profiling TCR beta VDJ and CDR3 was genomic DNA. Using its own MiXCR run on the reads, TCRdb lists one record per CDR3 protein. Of 150,000 to 180,000 distinct CDR3 sequences listed, 40% to 65% were seen once; the top ten hold roughly 12%. Before being chosen for sequencing, patients had shown CD8+CD57+ cell expansion by flow cytometry. Severe acquired aplastic anemia affected all patients. The study sampled blood from patients who had received no therapy. At least ten counts were recorded for this clonotype. Antigen unknown. Germline CDR1 and CDR2: MNHEY and SVGEGT. V was clipped by 2 bases and J by 3 bases; unmatched bases: 0. CDR3 length: 13 amino acids. Study-wide points: Found in both controls and patients were fewer than 35 CD8+ CDR3 sequences.

The specimen was sorted CD4+, CD8+, or CD8+CD57+ T cells (not recorded which) from PBMCs. The rearrangement joins TRBV6-2 or TRBV6-3 to TRBJ1-2, with 7 bases lining up with TRBD1. The receptor's source is a human donor with aplastic anemia. This CDR3 is CASSYGTDYGYTF. The CDR3 DNA is TGTGCCAGCAGTTACGGGACAGACTATGGCTACACCTTC.